This entry lists 11 T cell receptor beta chains sequenced from one sample in a study of T-cell reconstitution after alpha-beta-depleted transplantation in children. Using unique molecular identifiers, the investigators prepared the TCRbeta library. In TCRdb, the PCR reads were re-called with MiXCR into one record per CDR3 protein. The table lists around 450,000 distinct CDR3 sequences, about 16% of them singletons. Sequenced material: PBMCs, mostly from graft donor cells, taken 360 days after TCRalphabeta/CD19-depleted stem cell transplant. These TCRs come from a boy younger than two who had a stem cell transplant for Wiskott-Aldrich syndrome, so the T cells may come from the graft donor.

The J gene is TRBJ2-1, the V gene TRBV29-1, with 13 nucleotides matching TRBD2. This CDR3 region has 15 residues. Germline V gene lookup returns CDR1 SQVTM and CDR2 ANQGSEA. Trimming took 4 bases from V and 7 from J; bases not matched to a gene: 7. Here the CDR3 DNA reads TGCAGCGTTGGCCGACTAGCGGGAGGTTTGAATGAGCAGTTCTTC. It specifies CSVGRLAGGLNEQFF.

Here the CDR3 reads CSVIQREVHEQYF. The CDR3, as DNA: TGCAGTGTTATCCAGCGGGAGGTCCACGAGCAGTACTTC. This chain connects TRBV20-1 to TRBJ2-7; 9 nucleotides match TRBD2. The V segment lost 7 bases and the J segment 5 bases; nucleotides outside the gene matches: 9. Germline V CDR1 and CDR2: DFQATT, SNEGSKA (reference sequence). CDR3 length: 13 amino acids.

On this clonotype: The germline gene is not matched at one end of the junction; a read error may be the cause. The rearrangement links TRBV7-2 to TRBJ2-3; D remains unclear. The CDR3 runs 14 residues. In germline, CDR1 is SGHTA, CDR2 FQGNSA. CDR3: CAISLFPVEDTQYF. DNA of the CDR3: TGTGCCATCAGCTTATTCCCAGTGGAGGATACGCAGTATTTT.

This clonotype has only a few counts. This chain uses TRBV10-3 with TRBJ2-7; TRBD1 matches at 7 bases. The CDR3 runs 16 residues. Germline V gene lookup returns CDR1 ENHRY and CDR2 SYGVKD. The ends lost 6 bases at V and 2 bases at J; junction bases unmatched: 13. This CDR3 is CAIRDPGDSSPYEQYF. The CDR3 DNA reads TGTGCCATCAGAGACCCCGGGGACAGCTCCCCCTACGAGCAGTACTTC.

The chain joins TRBV7-9 to TRBJ2-1, with 11 nucleotides matching TRBD2. After removal of 4 bases from V and 9 bases from J, the junction contained 11 bases not matched to a gene. Germline V gene data show CDR1 as SEHNR and CDR2 as FQNEAQ (reference sequence). The CDR3 loop spans 16 amino acids. The CDR3 sequence is CASSSLTSGVHGEQFF. The CDR3 DNA follows: TGTGCCAGCAGCTCCTTGACTAGCGGGGTCCACGGTGAGCAGTTCTTC.

This chain joins TRBV4-3 and TRBJ2-7, with 13 bases identical to TRBD2. V shed 1 base, J shed 5 bases, and the junction held 5 bases outside the gene matches. This CDR3 has 16 residues. Per germline, CDR1 LGHNA and CDR2 YSLEER. The CDR3 coding sequence is TGCGCCAGCAGCCAAGCCGGACTAGCGGGAGTGGACGAGCAGTACTTC. It yields the protein CASSQAGLAGVDEQYF.

The chain links TRBV15 to TRBJ2-3; D is unclear. V was shortened by 5 bases and J by 4 bases, with 10 bases between the two germline ends. Germline CDR1 LNHNV, CDR2 YYDKDF (reference sequence). The CDR3 runs to 13 residues. The CDR3 here is CATSPNSADTQYF. The CDR3 bases are TGTGCCACCAGCCCTAACAGCGCAGATACGCAGTATTTT.

The rearrangement links TRBV11-2 to TRBJ2-1; 7 bases align to TRBD1. Trimming cost V 1 base and J 5 bases; bases outside gene matches: 2. The CDR3 contains 14 residues. Germline V gives CDR1 SGHAT, CDR2 FQNNGV. CDR3: CASSLVTGDNEQFF. In DNA form, the CDR3 reads TGTGCCAGCAGCTTAGTCACAGGGGACAATGAGCAGTTCTTC.

The chain uses TRBV11-2 and TRBJ2-3; 12 bases fit TRBD2. CDR3 length: 17 amino acids. The V gene end was trimmed by 5 bases and the J gene end by 2 bases; junction bases not matched to a gene: 8. CDR1 is SGHAT, CDR2 FQNNGV, per germline. In DNA form, the CDR3 reads TGTGCCAGCAGCCGTCCCCGACTAGCGGGGGCCACAGATACGCAGTATTTT. Protein: CASSRPRLAGATDTQYF.

This clonotype was seen a few times. The chain has TRBV12-3 or TRBV12-4 and TRBJ1-3; D is possibly TRBD1 (5 bases). Trimming took off 2 bases at V and 2 bases at J, with 10 bases between the two ends. The length of the CDR3 is 15 residues. The CDR3 nucleotides read TGTGCCAGCAGTTTATCAGGGACTGCTGGAAACACCATATATTTT. Its translation is CASSLSGTAGNTIYF.

This clonotype was counted a few times. The rearrangement joins TRBV12-3 or TRBV12-4 to TRBJ2-5; D may be TRBD2 (5 bases). V was shortened by 6 bases and J by 3 bases, with 17 bases between the two germline ends. The CDR3 spans 15 residues. The CDR3 region is CASRTGIRPKETQYF. CDR3 DNA sequence: TGTGCCAGCAGGACCGGGATTCGACCGAAAGAGACCCAGTACTTC.